Detailed here is one T cell receptor (beta chain). What it binds is not known. The sample comes from a study of cytomegalovirus exposure and HLA in healthy donors. General observations from the study: In a later analysis, a missense DCLRE1C variant was linked to TCR beta V- and J-gene trimming. Indistinguishable V segments such as TRBV6-2 and TRBV6-3 were excluded.

The PCR used 60 Vbeta and 13 Jbeta primers. Assay used: immunoSEQ multiplex PCR; TCRdb lists only in-frame clones, some missing. The table lists about 220,000 clones, about 77% of them singletons, with 1.5% to 2% in the top ten. The germline V and J ends were trimmed by 7 bases and 6 bases, with 15 bases remaining between them. Germline assignment: CDR1 LGHNT and CDR2 FRNRAP. There are 13 residues in the CDR3. The chain links TRBV12-5 to TRBJ1-1, with a tentative D call TRBD1 (5 bases). The sequencing sample was made of PBMCs. The sequence was collected from a woman aged 25 to 39 in good health and CMV-seronegative. CDR3 in DNA: TGTGCTAGTGTCTGGGGGGGGTCTCCTGAAGCTTTCTTT. Translated: CASVWGGSPEAFF. The full variable domain, with the rest looked up from reference TRBV12-5 and TRBJ1-1, is DARVTQTPRHKVTEMGQEVTMRCQPILGHNTVFWYRQTMMQGLELLAYFRNRAPLDDSGMPKDRFSAEMPDATLATLKIQPSEPRDSAVYFCASVWGGSPEAFFGQGTRLTVV.